This TCR beta chain was recorded in a study of T cells in localized non-small cell lung cancer. This clone came up a few times. Germline V gene sequence: CDR1 ENHRY, CDR2 SYGVKD. The CDR3 covers 16 residues. The V segment lost 0 bases and the J segment 4 bases; nucleotides outside the gene matches: 7. Profiling relied on immunoSEQ multiplex PCR, and the TCRdb table lists in-frame clones only, not all of them. The sample has roughly 38,000 clones; roughly 89% are singletons. Source: peripheral blood mononuclear cells, taken before any cancer treatment. This chain uses TRBV10-3 with TRBJ1-2; 8 bases align to TRBD1. The receptor comes from a male donor at least 60 years old with stage II lung adenocarcinoma. The CDR3 region is CAISESTLGQGYGYTF. The CDR3 DNA reads TGTGCCATCAGTGAGTCGACTCTAGGACAGGGCTATGGCTACACCTTC.